Listed here are 25 T cell receptor beta chains from one sample, sequenced in a study of shared clonotypes between healthy human individuals. The data were produced by immunoSEQ multiplex PCR, yet TCRdb's version contains in-frame clones alone and is incomplete. The sample shows 110,000 or so clones, about 62% of them seen only once. Sequencing input: memory CD8+ T cells sorted from blood. Noted subset: CD45RO+ cells pooled with CCR7-negative TemRA cells. The receptor set was obtained from a woman younger than 45 in good health.

J is TRBJ2-7 and V is TRBV19, with D perhaps TRBD2 (6 bases). The CDR3 is 13 residues long. CDR1 is LNHDA, CDR2 SQIVND, per germline (reference sequence). Trimming took 3 bases from V and 2 from J, leaving 8 bases between them. In DNA form, the CDR3 reads TGTGCCAGTAGTATGGAGGGAACCTACGAGCAGTACTTC. Amino acids: CASSMEGTYEQYF.

This clone is a singleton in its sample. The V gene is TRBV27, the J gene TRBJ2-2; unclear D gene. CDR1 and CDR2 (germline): MNHEY, SMNVEV (reference sequence). This CDR3 has 14 amino acids. Trimming took off 7 bases at V and 4 bases at J, with 13 bases between the two ends. Here the CDR3 DNA reads TGTGCCAGCACCCCCCAGGCCCTCACCGGGGAGCTGTTTTTT. Translation: CASTPQALTGELFF.

CDR3 loop: CASSEGGGSYNEQFF. The CDR3 nucleotides are TGTGCCAGCAGTGAAGGCGGGGGCTCCTACAATGAGCAGTTCTTC. The rearrangement links TRBV6-1 to TRBJ2-1, with TRBD2 identical over 7 bases. Germline V gene sequence: CDR1 MNHNS, CDR2 SASEGT. The CDR3 runs 15 residues. V was clipped by 1 base and J by 0 bases; unmatched bases: 0.

The chain couples TRBV5-6 to TRBJ2-7; 11 bases align to TRBD2. This CDR3 has 19 amino acids. With V trimmed by 0 bases and J by 5 bases, 16 bases remained unmatched. The germline CDR1 and CDR2 sequences are SGHDT and YYEEEE. CDR3 in amino acids: CASSLDLELAGEIPHEQYF. The CDR3 region has the DNA TGTGCCAGCAGCTTGGACCTTGAACTAGCGGGAGAAATTCCCCACGAGCAGTACTTC.

J is TRBJ2-7 and V is TRBV6-5; unclear D gene. There are 14 residues in the CDR3. Trimming pared 2 bases from V and 3 bases from J, leaving 11 bases between. CDR1 is MNHEY, CDR2 SVGAGI, per germline. CDR3 nucleotide sequence: TGTGCCAGCAGTTACACCAGGACCGGCTACGAGCAGTACTTC. Amino acids: CASSYTRTGYEQYF.

The chain uses TRBV18 and TRBJ2-7, with 10 bases that match TRBD1. With 5 bases clipped from V and 4 bases from J, the junction kept 8 bases outside the gene matches. The CDR3 consists of 15 residues. CDR1 and CDR2 (germline): KGHSH, LQKENI. The CDR3, as DNA: TGTGCCAGCTCAGAAGCCGGGACAGGGGTTTACGAGCAGTACTTC. This translates into CASSEAGTGVYEQYF.

V is TRBV10-3 and J is TRBJ2-2; the D is unclear. V was cut by 6 bases and J by 4 bases, with 6 bases left in between. Germline-derived CDR1 and CDR2 are ENHRY and SYGVKD. This CDR3 has 12 amino acids. The CDR3 region is CAIRQITGELFF. The CDR3 bases are TGTGCCATCAGACAGATCACCGGGGAGCTGTTTTTT.

This clone came up once. This chain links TRBV7-6 with TRBJ2-7, with TRBD2 identical over 8 bases. The CDR3 is 14 residues long. J was trimmed by 7 bases and V by 5 bases; bases with no gene match: 10. Germline-derived CDR1 and CDR2 are SGHVS and FNYEAQ. The CDR3 loop reads CASSIISSGGEQYF. The CDR3, as DNA: TGTGCCAGCAGCATTATCTCTTCGGGGGGGGAGCAGTACTTC.

This clone was picked up a small number of times. For the CDR3, the DNA is TGTGCCAGCGCCAATTCGGGAGGTAGCACAGATACGCAGTATTTT. As protein: CASANSGGSTDTQYF. The chain uses TRBV2 and TRBJ2-3; 7 nucleotides agree with TRBD2. This CDR3 comprises 15 residues. Germline CDR1 reads SNHLY; CDR2 reads FYNNEI. V gave up 8 bases and J gave up 0 bases; unmatched junction bases: 8.

The chain has TRBV15 and TRBJ2-1; D is unclear. V shed 0 bases and J shed 2 bases, with 8 bases lying between them. Germline V gene data show CDR1 as LNHNV and CDR2 as YYDKDF (reference sequence). CDR3 length: 15 amino acids. DNA of the CDR3: TGTGCCACCAGCAGAGAGGTCGAACCCTACAATGAGCAGTTCTTC. It is translated as CATSREVEPYNEQFF.

This rearrangement joins TRBV18 to TRBJ2-5, with 15 bases matching TRBD2. The germline CDR1 and CDR2 sequences are KGHSH and LQKENI. This CDR3 spans 19 amino acids. V lost 3 bases, J lost 5 bases, and 13 bases stayed unmatched. The CDR3 nucleotides read TGTGCCAGCTCACCGCCGGGACTAGCGGGAGGAGTCGTCCCGGAGACCCAGTACTTC. Its protein is CASSPPGLAGGVVPETQYF.

The chain couples TRBV7-9 to TRBJ2-1; 9 nucleotides agree with TRBD1. Germline V gene data show CDR1 as SEHNR and CDR2 as FQNEAQ (reference sequence). V was pared by 4 bases and J by 7 bases, with 5 bases of the junction left unmatched. The length of the CDR3 is 14 residues. The CDR3 DNA sequence: TGTGCCAGCAGCTCGAGGGACAGGGAAAATGAGCAGTTCTTC. Its protein product is CASSSRDRENEQFF.

The chain employs TRBV27 and TRBJ2-1; 7 nucleotides agree with TRBD2. CDR1 and CDR2 from the germline V gene are MNHEY and SMNVEV (reference sequence). Trimming took 5 bases from V and 9 from J; bases not matched to a gene: 13. This CDR3 comprises 15 residues. CDR3 DNA: TGTGCCAGCAGTCAGACCCCCCGGACTAGGGTTGAGCAGTTCTTC. This translates into CASSQTPRTRVEQFF.

This clone was seen more than once but under ten times. The genes are TRBV7-9 and TRBJ2-7; D remains unclear. Germline loops: CDR1 SEHNR, CDR2 FQNEAQ (reference sequence). There are 14 residues in the CDR3. V lost 0 bases and J 6 bases, leaving 12 bases between the germline ends. As DNA, the CDR3 is TGTGCCAGCAGCTTAGCGCGAGTCCCCCTCGAGCAGTACTTC. Encoded protein: CASSLARVPLEQYF.

This chain connects TRBV28 to TRBJ2-3; D is ambiguous. The CDR3 extends over 14 amino acids. Trimming removed 8 bases at V and 2 bases at J, with 14 bases between. The germline gives CDR1 MDHEN, CDR2 SYDVKM. DNA of the CDR3: TGTGCCAGCTCTTTGGACCAAATCACAGATACGCAGTATTTT. Its protein is CASSLDQITDTQYF.

The gene calls are TRBV27 and TRBJ2-7, with 9 bases identical to TRBD2. Germline-derived CDR1 and CDR2 are MNHEY and SMNVEV (reference sequence). The CDR3 extends over 16 amino acids. V lost 5 bases to trimming and J lost 4 bases; unmatched junction nucleotides: 12. Here the CDR3 reads CASSQVLAGGHYEQYF. CDR3 nucleotide sequence: TGTGCCAGCAGTCAAGTTCTTGCGGGAGGGCATTACGAGCAGTACTTC.

This clone has only a few counts. The chain uses TRBV7-8 and TRBJ2-7, with 8 bases fitting TRBD2. Germline V gene lookup returns CDR1 SGHVS and CDR2 FQNEAQ. The V and J ends lost 1 base and 1 base, in that order; junction bases with no gene match: 6. CDR3 size: 16 residues. The CDR3 nucleotides are TGTGCCAGCAGCTTAGTGGCTAGCGGGTTATCCTACGAGCAGTACTTC. It codes for CASSLVASGLSYEQYF.

This chain connects TRBV30 to TRBJ1-1, with D perhaps TRBD1 (5 bases). The V end was cut by 4 bases, the J end by 3 bases, with 18 bases between. The CDR3 has 15 amino acids. In germline, CDR1 is GTSNPN, CDR2 SVGIG (reference sequence). This CDR3 reads CAWMWLEGSDTEAFF. In DNA, the CDR3 is TGTGCCTGGATGTGGTTGGAGGGGTCGGACACTGAAGCTTTCTTT.

This clone was recorded many times. This chain joins TRBV28 and TRBJ1-5; D call uncertain. Trimming removed 4 bases at V and 9 bases at J, with 19 bases between. This CDR3 is 15 amino acids long. Germline loops: CDR1 MDHEN, CDR2 SYDVKM. This chain's CDR3 is CASSSAQAEIAPQHF. The DNA of the CDR3 is TGTGCCAGCAGTTCCGCGCAGGCCGAAATAGCGCCCCAGCATTTT.

The V and J genes are TRBV11-2 and TRBJ2-7; 7 bases map to TRBD1. Per the germline V gene, CDR1 is SGHAT and CDR2 is FQNNGV. This CDR3 is 15 amino acids long. V dropped 2 bases and J dropped 4; count of bases not matched to a gene: 8. In DNA, the CDR3 is TGTGCCAGCAGCTTATGGGTAGGGGGCGTGTACGAGCAGTACTTC. The encoded protein is CASSLWVGGVYEQYF.

V is TRBV18 and J is TRBJ2-7; 9 bases align to TRBD1. This CDR3 comprises 15 residues. The germline CDR1 and CDR2 sequences are KGHSH and LQKENI. V shed 2 bases and J 4 bases; nucleotides not matched to a gene: 6. The CDR3 reads CASSPSRGTGYEQYF. DNA of the CDR3: TGTGCCAGCTCACCATCGCGCGGGACAGGGTACGAGCAGTACTTC.

Details on this clone: With a far larger clone one base away, a read error is the likely cause. The chain uses TRBV6-1 and TRBJ2-2; D is possibly TRBD1 or TRBD2 (5 bases each). This CDR3 is 13 amino acids long. V shed 4 bases and J shed 3 bases, with 6 bases lying between them. The germline gives CDR1 MNHNS, CDR2 SASEGT. The CDR3, as DNA: TGTGCCAGCAGTGGAGGGGACACCGGGGAGCTGTTTTTT. This encodes CASSGGDTGELFF.

There are a few counts of this clone. The CDR3 DNA reads as TGTGCCAGCAGTGACTCGCAAGACCTGGGTACGCAGTATTTT. Its translation: CASSDSQDLGTQYF. V usage is TRBV6-4 and J usage is TRBJ2-3; no clear D gene. The germline V gene encodes CDR1 MRHNA and CDR2 SNTAGT. The CDR3 runs to 14 residues. V was cut by 0 bases and J by 8 bases, with 12 bases left in between.

The chain carries TRBV10-2 and TRBJ1-2; tentative D call: TRBD1 (6 bases). V shed 5 bases and J shed 0 bases, with 13 bases lying between them. Germline CDR1 is WSHSY and CDR2 is SAAADI. This CDR3 is built from 15 residues. In nucleotides, the CDR3 is TGCGCCAGCAGTCCTGACAGGCTAGCTAACTATGGCTACACCTTC. It translates to CASSPDRLANYGYTF.

The CDR3 DNA follows: TGTGCCAGCAGCGCCGGCTGGTCTGGCGGGGAGCTGTTTTTT. Residues: CASSAGWSGGELFF. The chain links TRBV4-2 to TRBJ2-2, with D unclear. Germline values: CDR1 LGHNA, CDR2 YNFKEQ. V shed 5 bases and J shed 7 bases, with 14 bases lying between them. This CDR3 region has 14 residues.